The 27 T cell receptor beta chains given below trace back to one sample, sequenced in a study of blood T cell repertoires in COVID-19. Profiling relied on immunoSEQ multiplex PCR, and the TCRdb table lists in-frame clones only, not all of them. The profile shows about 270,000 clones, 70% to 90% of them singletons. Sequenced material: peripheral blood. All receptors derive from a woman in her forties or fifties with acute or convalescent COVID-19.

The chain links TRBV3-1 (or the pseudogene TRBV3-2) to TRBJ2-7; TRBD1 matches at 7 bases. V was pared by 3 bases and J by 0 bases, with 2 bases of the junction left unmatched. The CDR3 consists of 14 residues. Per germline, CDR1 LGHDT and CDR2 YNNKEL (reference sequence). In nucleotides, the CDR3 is TGTGCCAGCAGCCAGGGACAGCCCTCCTACGAGCAGTACTTC. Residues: CASSQGQPSYEQYF.

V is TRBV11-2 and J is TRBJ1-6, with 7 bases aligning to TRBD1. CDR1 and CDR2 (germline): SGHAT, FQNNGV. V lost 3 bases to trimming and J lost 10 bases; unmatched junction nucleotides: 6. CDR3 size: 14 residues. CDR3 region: CASSLQGEGSPLHF. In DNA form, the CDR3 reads TGTGCCAGCAGCTTGCAGGGGGAAGGATCACCCCTCCACTTT.

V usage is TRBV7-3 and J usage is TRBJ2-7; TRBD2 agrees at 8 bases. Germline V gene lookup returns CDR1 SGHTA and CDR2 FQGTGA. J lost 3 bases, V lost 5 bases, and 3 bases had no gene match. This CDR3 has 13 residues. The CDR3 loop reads CASSAGLGYEQYF. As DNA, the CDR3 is TGTGCCAGCAGCGCGGGACTAGGCTACGAGCAGTACTTC.

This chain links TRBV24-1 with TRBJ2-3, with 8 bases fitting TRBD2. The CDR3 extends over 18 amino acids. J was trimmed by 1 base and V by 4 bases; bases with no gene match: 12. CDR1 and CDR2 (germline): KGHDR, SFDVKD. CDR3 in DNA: TGTGCCACCAGTGACCCCTCAGGCCGGGAGGGCGGCACAGATACGCAGTATTTT. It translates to CATSDPSGREGGTDTQYF.

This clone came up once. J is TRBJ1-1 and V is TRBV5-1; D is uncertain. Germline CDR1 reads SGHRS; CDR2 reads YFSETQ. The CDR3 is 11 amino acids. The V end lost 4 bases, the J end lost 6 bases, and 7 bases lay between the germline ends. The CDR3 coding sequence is TGCGCCAGCAGCGGAGAGTCTGAAGCTTTCTTT. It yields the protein CASSGESEAFF.

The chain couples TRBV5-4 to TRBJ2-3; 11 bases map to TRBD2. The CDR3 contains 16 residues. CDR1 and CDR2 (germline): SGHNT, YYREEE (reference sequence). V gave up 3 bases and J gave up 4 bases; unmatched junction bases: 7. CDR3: CASSWGSGRASDTQYF. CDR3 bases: TGTGCCAGCAGCTGGGGTAGCGGGAGGGCCTCAGATACGCAGTATTTT.

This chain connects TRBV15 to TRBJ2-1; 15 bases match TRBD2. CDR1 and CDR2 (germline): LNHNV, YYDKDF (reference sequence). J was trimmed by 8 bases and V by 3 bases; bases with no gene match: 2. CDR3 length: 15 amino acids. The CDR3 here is CATSRGTSGRHEQFF. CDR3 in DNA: TGTGCCACCAGCAGGGGGACTAGCGGGAGGCATGAGCAGTTCTTC.

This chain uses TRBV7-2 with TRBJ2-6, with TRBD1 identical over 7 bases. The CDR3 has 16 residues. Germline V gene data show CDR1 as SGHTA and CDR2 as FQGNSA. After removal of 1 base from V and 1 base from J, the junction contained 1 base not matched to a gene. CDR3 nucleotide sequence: TGTGCCAGCAGCTTAGAGGGGGCGTCTGGGGCCAACGTCCTGACTTTC. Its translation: CASSLEGASGANVLTF.

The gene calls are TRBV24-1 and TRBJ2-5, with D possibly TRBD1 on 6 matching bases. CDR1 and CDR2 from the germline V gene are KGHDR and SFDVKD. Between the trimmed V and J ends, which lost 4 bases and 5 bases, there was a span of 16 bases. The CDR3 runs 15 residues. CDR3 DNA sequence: TGTGCCACCAGTGACCCTAGACAGGCTGGGGAGACCCAGTACTTC. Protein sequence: CATSDPRQAGETQYF.

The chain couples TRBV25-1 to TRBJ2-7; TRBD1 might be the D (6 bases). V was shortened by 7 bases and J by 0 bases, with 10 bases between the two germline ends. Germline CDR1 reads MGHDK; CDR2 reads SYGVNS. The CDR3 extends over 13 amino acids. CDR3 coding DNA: TGTGCCAGCATCCCGGACAGCTCCTACGAGCAGTACTTC. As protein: CASIPDSSYEQYF.

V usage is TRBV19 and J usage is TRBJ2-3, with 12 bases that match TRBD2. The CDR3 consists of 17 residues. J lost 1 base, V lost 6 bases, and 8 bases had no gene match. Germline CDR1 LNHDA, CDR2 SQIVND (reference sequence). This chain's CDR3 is CASSRLAGGIGTDTQYF. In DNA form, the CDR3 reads TGTGCCAGTAGCCGGCTAGCGGGAGGGATAGGCACAGATACGCAGTATTTT.

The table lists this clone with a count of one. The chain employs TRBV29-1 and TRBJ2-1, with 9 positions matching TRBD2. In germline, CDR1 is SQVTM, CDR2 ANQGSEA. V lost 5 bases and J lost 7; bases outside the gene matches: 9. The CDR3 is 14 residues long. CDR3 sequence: CSVHNSGSVNEQFF. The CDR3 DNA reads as TGCAGCGTTCATAATAGCGGGAGTGTGAATGAGCAGTTCTTC.

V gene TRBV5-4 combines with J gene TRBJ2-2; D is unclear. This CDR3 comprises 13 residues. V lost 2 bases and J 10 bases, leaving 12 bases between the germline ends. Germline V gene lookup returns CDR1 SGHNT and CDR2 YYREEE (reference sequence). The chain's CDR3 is CASSFPYPSELFF. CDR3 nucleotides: TGTGCCAGCAGCTTCCCGTATCCGTCGGAGCTGTTTTTT.

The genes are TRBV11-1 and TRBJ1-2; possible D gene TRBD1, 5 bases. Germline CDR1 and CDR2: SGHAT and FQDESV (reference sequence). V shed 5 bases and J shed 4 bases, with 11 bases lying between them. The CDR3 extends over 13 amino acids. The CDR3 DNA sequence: TGTGCCAGCAGCCAACAGGAGTTCTATGGCTACACCTTC. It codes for CASSQQEFYGYTF.

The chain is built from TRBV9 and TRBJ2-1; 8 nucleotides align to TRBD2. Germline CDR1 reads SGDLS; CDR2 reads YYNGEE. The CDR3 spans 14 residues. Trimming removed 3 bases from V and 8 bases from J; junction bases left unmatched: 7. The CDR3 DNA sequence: TGTGCCAGCAGCGCGGTGGTAGCGGGACATGAGCAGTTCTTC. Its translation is CASSAVVAGHEQFF.

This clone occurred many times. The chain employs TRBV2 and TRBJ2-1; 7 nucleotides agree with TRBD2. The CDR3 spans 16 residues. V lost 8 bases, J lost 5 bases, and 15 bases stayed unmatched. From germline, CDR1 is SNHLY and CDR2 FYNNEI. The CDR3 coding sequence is TGTGCCAGCCATGCTCTTTTAGCGGGCGCCCACAATGAGCAGTTCTTC. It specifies CASHALLAGAHNEQFF.

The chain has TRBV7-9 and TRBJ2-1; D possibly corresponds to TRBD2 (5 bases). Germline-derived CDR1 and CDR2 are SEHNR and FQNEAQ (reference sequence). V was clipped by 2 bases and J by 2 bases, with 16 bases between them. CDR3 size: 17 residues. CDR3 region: CASSLFPGWEAYNEQFF. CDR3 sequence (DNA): TGTGCCAGCAGCTTATTCCCGGGGTGGGAAGCCTACAATGAGCAGTTCTTC.

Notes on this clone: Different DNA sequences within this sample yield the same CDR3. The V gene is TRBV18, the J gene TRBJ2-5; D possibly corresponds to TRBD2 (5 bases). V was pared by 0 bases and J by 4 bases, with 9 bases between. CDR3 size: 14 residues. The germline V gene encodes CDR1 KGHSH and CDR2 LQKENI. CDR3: CASSPPGGRETQYF. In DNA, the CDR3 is TGTGCCAGCTCACCACCAGGAGGACGAGAGACCCAGTACTTC.

The CDR3, as DNA: TGCGCCAGCAGCCAATCCAATACGCAGTATTTT. Its translation is CASSQSNTQYF. V gene TRBV4-3 combines with J gene TRBJ2-3; no definite D call. Germline loops: CDR1 LGHNA, CDR2 YSLEER. Trimming removed 2 bases from V and 7 bases from J, with 4 bases in between. The CDR3 is 11 residues long.

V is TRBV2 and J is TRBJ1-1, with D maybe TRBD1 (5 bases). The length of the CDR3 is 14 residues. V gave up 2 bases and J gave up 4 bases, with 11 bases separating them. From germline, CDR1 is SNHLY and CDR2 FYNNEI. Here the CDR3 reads CASSELVTGTEAFF. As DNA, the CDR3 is TGTGCCAGCAGTGAATTGGTTACAGGCACTGAAGCTTTCTTT. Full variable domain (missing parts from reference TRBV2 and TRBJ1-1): EPEVTQTPSHQVTQMGQEVILRCVPISNHLYFYWYRQILGQKVEFLVSFYNNEISEKSEIFDDQFSVERPDGSNFTLKIRSTKLEDSAMYFCASSELVTGTEAFFGQGTRLTVV.

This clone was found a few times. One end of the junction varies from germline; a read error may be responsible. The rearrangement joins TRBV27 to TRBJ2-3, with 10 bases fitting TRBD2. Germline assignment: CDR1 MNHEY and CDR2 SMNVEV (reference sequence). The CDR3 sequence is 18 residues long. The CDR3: CASSLSLTSGISTDTQYF. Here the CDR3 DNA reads TGTGCCAGCAGTCTATCTCTTACTAGCGGGATTAGCACAGATACGCAGTATTTT.

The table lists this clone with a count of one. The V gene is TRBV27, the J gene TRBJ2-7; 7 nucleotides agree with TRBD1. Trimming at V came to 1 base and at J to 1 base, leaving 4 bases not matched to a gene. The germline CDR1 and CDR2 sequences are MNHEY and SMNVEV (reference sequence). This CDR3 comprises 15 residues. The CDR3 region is CASSLYGTASYEQYF. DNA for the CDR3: TGTGCCAGCAGTTTATACGGGACAGCTTCCTACGAGCAGTACTTC.

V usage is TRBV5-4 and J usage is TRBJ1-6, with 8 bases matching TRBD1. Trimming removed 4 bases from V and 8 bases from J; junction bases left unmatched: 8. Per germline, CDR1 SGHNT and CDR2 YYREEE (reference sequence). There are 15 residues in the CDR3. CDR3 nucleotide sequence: TGTGCCAGCAGCCAGCAGGGGGCACGGTATTCACCCCTCCACTTT. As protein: CASSQQGARYSPLHF.

CDR3 sequence reads: CASSLASGQGMGEQFF. CDR3 nucleotide sequence: TGTGCCAGCAGCTTAGCGTCCGGACAGGGGATGGGTGAGCAGTTCTTC. The chain combines TRBV7-9 with TRBJ2-1; TRBD1 agrees at 9 bases. CDR3 length equals 16 residues. Germline CDR1 and CDR2: SEHNR and FQNEAQ (reference sequence). Losses at the gene ends were 0 bases for V and 9 bases for J; bases not matched to a gene: 9.

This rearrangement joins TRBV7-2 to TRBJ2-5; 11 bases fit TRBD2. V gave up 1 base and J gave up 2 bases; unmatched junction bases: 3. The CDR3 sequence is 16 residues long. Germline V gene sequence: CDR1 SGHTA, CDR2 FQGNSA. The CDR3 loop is CASSLGRTSGQETQYF. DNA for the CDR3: TGTGCCAGCAGCTTAGGCAGGACTAGCGGGCAAGAGACCCAGTACTTC.

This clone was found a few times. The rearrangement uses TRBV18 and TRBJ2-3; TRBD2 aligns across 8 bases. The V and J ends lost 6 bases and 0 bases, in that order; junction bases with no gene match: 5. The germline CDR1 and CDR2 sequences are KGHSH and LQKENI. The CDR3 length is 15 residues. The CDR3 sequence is CASSLSGISTDTQYF. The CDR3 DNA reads TGTGCCAGCTCTCTTAGCGGGATTAGCACAGATACGCAGTATTTT.

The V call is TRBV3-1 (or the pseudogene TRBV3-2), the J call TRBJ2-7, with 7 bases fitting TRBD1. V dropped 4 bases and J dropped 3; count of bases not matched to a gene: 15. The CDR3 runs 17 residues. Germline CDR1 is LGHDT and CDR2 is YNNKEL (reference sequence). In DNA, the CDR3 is TGTGCCAGCAGCCCCTGGACAGGCAGAGCTGGATACTACGAGCAGTACTTC. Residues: CASSPWTGRAGYYEQYF.